In its sample, the clone carrying this T cell receptor (beta chain) was seen many times. Unique molecular identifiers featured in how the TCRbeta library was prepared. TCRdb reanalysed the PCR reads using MiXCR and keeps one entry per CDR3 protein. In the table there are some 150,000 distinct CDR3 sequences, 8.8% of which are singletons. Trimming pared 0 bases from V and 4 bases from J, leaving 22 bases between. Germline V CDR1 and CDR2: SGHVS, FNYEAQ. The CDR3 runs 19 residues. This sample is drawn from a study of T-cell reconstitution after alpha-beta-depleted transplantation in children. The J gene is TRBJ2-1, the V gene TRBV7-6, with D perhaps matching TRBD1 or TRBD2 (7 bases each). The origin of this receptor is a female patient under 10 years old who had a stem cell transplant for congenital amegakaryocytic thrombocytopenia, so the T cells may come from the graft donor. Specimen: PBMCs, mostly from graft donor cells, collected 180 days after TCRalphabeta/CD19-depleted stem cell transplant. The CDR3 DNA reads as TGTGCCAGCAGCTTAGCGCGGGGGACAGAACCAGCCCCTTACAATGAGCAGTTCTTC. Protein sequence: CASSLARGTEPAPYNEQFF.